This T cell receptor beta chain was sequenced for a study of response to subunit inactivated influenza vaccine. Whole-study results and caveats: The authors suggested that every seasonal influenza vaccination recruits few new T cells.

A note on this clonotype: What it binds is not known.

One entry per CDR3 protein results from TCRdb running MiXCR on the RT-PCR reads. The sample shows 500,000 to 750,000 distinct CDR3 sequences, about 14% of them seen only once. Trimming at V came to 0 bases and at J to 1 base, leaving 6 bases not matched to a gene. This CDR3 comprises 17 residues. Germline V lookup: CDR1 LNHDA, CDR2 SQIVND (reference sequence). The sequencing used PBMCs from blood, collected about 12 days after vaccination. The origin of this receptor is a man in his fifties who received an inactivated influenza vaccine. V is TRBV19 and J is TRBJ1-5; TRBD1 matches 7 bases. The CDR3 DNA reads TGTGCCAGTAGTATAGAACCTGGACAGGCGAGCAATCAGCCCCAGCATTTT. Translation gives CASSIEPGQASNQPQHF.